Sequencing of this T cell receptor (beta chain) was carried out in a study of shared clonotypes between healthy human individuals. Across the study: Researchers drew samples from two women and three men aged 18 to 49.

Samples underwent the assay at deep level. Measured with immunoSEQ multiplex PCR; TCRdb has only the in-frame clones, and not every one. This table has over a million clones, 95% to 97% appearing once. Germline V gene sequence: CDR1 MDHEN, CDR2 SYDVKM. The V and J ends lost 3 bases and 2 bases respectively, with 9 bases between them. This CDR3 has 14 residues. The J gene is TRBJ2-3, the V gene TRBV28; no reliable D call. Sequencing used naive CD4+ T cells sorted from blood. Subset defined: CD45RA+ positively selected. The TCR sequence derives from a man in his thirties or forties in good health. CDR3 amino acids: CASSFRQHTDTQYF. The DNA for the CDR3 is TGTGCCAGCAGTTTCCGTCAGCACACAGATACGCAGTATTTT.